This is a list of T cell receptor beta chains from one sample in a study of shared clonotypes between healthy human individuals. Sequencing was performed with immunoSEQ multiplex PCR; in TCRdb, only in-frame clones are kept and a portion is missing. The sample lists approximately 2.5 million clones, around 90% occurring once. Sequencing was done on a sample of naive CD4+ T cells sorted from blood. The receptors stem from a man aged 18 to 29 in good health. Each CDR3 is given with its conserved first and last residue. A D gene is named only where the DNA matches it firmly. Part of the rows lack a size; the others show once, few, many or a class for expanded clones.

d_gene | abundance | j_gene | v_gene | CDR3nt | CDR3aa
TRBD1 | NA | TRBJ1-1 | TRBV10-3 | TGTGCCATCAGTGAGACAGGGGGCGCAGATGGAGCTTTCTTT | CAISETGGADGAFF
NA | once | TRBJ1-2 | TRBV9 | TGTGCCAGCAGCGTAGAGTTTAACTATGGCTACACCTTC | CASSVEFNYGYTF
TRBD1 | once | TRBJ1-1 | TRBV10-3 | TGTGCCATCAGTGAGTTACAGGGGAGAGACACTGAAGCTTTCTTT | CAISELQGRDTEAFF
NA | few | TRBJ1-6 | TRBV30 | TGTGCCTGGAGTTCCGAGCCTAATTCACCCCTCCACTTT | CAWSSEPNSPLHF
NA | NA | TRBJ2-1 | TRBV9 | TGTGCCAGCAGTCTCTCGAGAGTGGACAATGAGCAGTTCTTC | CASSLSRVDNEQFF
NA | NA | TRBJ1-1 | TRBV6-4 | TGTGCCAGCAGTCGGGGGCCCGGTATGAACACTGAAGCTTTCTTT | CASSRGPGMNTEAFF
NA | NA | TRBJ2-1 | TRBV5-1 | TGCGCCAGCAGCCCCGGGACCATAGATGAGCAGTTCTTC | CASSPGTIDEQFF
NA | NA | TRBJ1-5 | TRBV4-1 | TGCGCCAGCAGGATATCGGGCCTGTCCAATCAGCCCCAGCATTTT | CASRISGLSNQPQHF
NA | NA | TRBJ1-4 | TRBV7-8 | TGTGCCAGCAGCTTTATAACAACTAATGAAAAACTGTTTTTT | CASSFITTNEKLFF
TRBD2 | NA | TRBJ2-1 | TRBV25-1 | TGTGCCAGCAGTGATCCGAGCGGGGGGGACAATGAGCAGTTCTTC | CASSDPSGGDNEQFF
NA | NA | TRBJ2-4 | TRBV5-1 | TGCGCCAGCAGCAGCGGGACACTAGCCAAAAACATTCAGTACTTC | CASSSGTLAKNIQYF
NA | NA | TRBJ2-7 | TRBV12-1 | TGTGCCAGCAGCTTTGGGCCCCGCGGGGTATTGTGTGAGCAGTACTTC | CASSFGPRGVLCEQYF
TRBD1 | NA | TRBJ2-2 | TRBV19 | TGTGCCAGTAGTCGAACAGGGGGTGGGACCGGGGAGCTGTTTTTT | CASSRTGGGTGELFF
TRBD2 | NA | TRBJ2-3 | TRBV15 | TGTGCCACCAGCACCCGAGGGGCTAGCGGGGGACCGGATACGCAGTATTTT | CATSTRGASGGPDTQYF
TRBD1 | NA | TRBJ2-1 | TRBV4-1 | TGCGCCAGCAGCCAAGGGGTCAGGGGGAATGAGCAGTTCTTC | CASSQGVRGNEQFF
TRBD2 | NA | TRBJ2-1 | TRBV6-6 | TGTGCCAGCAGCCCTGCTTCAAGCGGGATCCACCTCTTC | CASSPASSGIHLF
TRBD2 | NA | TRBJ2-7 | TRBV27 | TGTGCCAGCAGTTTGCGGGGAGGGGACGAGCAGTACTTC | CASSLRGGDEQYF
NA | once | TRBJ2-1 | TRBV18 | TGTGCCAGCTCACCACAGGGTAGCGGAGGTCGGAATGAGCAGTTCTTC | CASSPQGSGGRNEQFF
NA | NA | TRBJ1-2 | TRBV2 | TGTGCCAGCAGGGTTCTCCGGGACCTAAACTATGGCTACACCTTC | CASRVLRDLNYGYTF
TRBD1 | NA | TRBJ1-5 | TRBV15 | TGTGCCACCAGCTTGGGGACAGTACAAAATAGCAATCAGCCCCAGCATTTT | CATSLGTVQNSNQPQHF
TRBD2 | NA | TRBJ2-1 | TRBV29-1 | TGCAGCGCCCTTACTAGCGGGAGGGAGCATGAGCAGTTCTTC | CSALTSGREHEQFF
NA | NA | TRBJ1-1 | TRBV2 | TGTGCCAGCAGTTACCCTAAAATGGCCGGGGCCCTACCCGGGACTGAAGCTTTCTTT | CASSYPKMAGALPGTEAFF
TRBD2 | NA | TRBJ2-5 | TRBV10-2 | TGCGCCAGCCTGAACTTTAGGGCTAGCGGAGGGACCCAGTACTTC | CASLNFRASGGTQYF
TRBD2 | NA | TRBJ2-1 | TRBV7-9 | TGTGCCAGCAGCACCCCCCTCCTAGCGGGGATCTACAATGAGCAGTTCTTC | CASSTPLLAGIYNEQFF
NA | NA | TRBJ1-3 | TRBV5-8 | TGTGCCAGCAGCTTGCGGCTGGTAACGGGAAACACCATATATTTT | CASSLRLVTGNTIYF
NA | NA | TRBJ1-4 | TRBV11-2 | TGTGCCAGCAGCTCACCCAGGGCTGCCGGGGAAAAACTGTTTTTT | CASSSPRAAGEKLFF
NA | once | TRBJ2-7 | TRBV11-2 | TGTGCCAGCAGCTTACACAGGAGCGAGCAGTACTTC | CASSLHRSEQYF
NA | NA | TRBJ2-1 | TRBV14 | TGTGCCAGCAGCCAAGGCCCCTACAATGAGCAGTTCTTC | CASSQGPYNEQFF
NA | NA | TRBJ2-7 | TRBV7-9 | TGTGCCAGCAGCCCTAGGGGTATCTCCTACGAGCAGTACTTC | CASSPRGISYEQYF
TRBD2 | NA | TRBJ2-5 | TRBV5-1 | TGCGCCAGCAGCTTGGTGCCTAGCGGACAAGAGACCCAGTACTTC | CASSLVPSGQETQYF
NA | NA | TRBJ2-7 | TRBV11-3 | TGTGCCAGCAGCTTGGGGACATTCTACGAGCAGTACTTC | CASSLGTFYEQYF
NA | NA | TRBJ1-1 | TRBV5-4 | TGTGCCAGCAGCGAAAGCAGGGTGAGGAACACTGAAGCTTTCTTT | CASSESRVRNTEAFF
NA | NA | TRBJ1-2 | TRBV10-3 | TGTGCCATCAGGAGCGGGGTCGACTATGGCTACACCTTC | CAIRSGVDYGYTF
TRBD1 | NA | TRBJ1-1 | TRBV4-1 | TGCGCCAGCAGCCGTCCGGGACAGGGGGCTGTGGGAGCTTTCTTT | CASSRPGQGAVGAFF
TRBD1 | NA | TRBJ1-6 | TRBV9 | TGTGCCAGCAGCATACAGGGGGCAGGTAATTCACCCCTCCACTTT | CASSIQGAGNSPLHF
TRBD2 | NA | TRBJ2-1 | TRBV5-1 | TGCGCCAGCAGGGCTAGCGGGATTTACAATGAGCAGTTCTTC | CASRASGIYNEQFF
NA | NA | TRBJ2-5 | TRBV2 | TGTGCCAGCAGTGACCGGGGTTGGTCGGAGACCCAGTACTTC | CASSDRGWSETQYF
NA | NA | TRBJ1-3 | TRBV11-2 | TGTGCCAGCAGCTTACAGGGACGAAGCTCTGGAAACACCATATATTTT | CASSLQGRSSGNTIYF
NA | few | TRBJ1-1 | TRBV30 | TGTGCCTGGAGTGTTGGGGGAGGGTGGGGAGAAGCTTTCTTT | CAWSVGGGWGEAFF